The rows below give T cell receptor beta chains drawn from one sample of a study of T cell changes during pregnancy in multiple sclerosis. Measured with immunoSEQ multiplex PCR; TCRdb has only the in-frame clones, and not every one. The sample lists around 57,000 clones, less than 95% occurring once. This material consisted of peripheral blood, taken in the third trimester of pregnancy. The receptors derive from a female donor in good health, enrolled as a control in a pregnancy study. The CDR3 runs from the conserved cysteine through the conserved F or W. The D gene is left open where the match is weak. For some rows the clone size is stated as once, few or many, or as a class when expanded; others skip it.

v_call	d_call	cdr3_length	clone_size	j_call	cdr3_aa	cdr3_nt
TRBV5-1	TRBD2	16	few	TRBJ2-5	CASSSSGGSLRETQYF	TGCGCCAGCAGCTCGAGCGGGGGATCGCTTAGGGAGACCCAGTACTTC
TRBV9	NA	13	NA	TRBJ1-1	CASSWTAGTEAFF	TGTGCCAGCAGCTGGACTGCCGGCACTGAAGCTTTCTTT
TRBV5-1	NA	14	NA	TRBJ2-1	CASSTDGKNNEQFF	TGCGCCAGCAGCACCGACGGGAAAAACAATGAGCAGTTCTTC
TRBV19	TRBD1	12	NA	TRBJ1-2	CASSRDRGGYTF	TGTGCCAGTAGTCGGGACAGGGGAGGTTACACCTTC
TRBV2	NA	14	NA	TRBJ2-1	CASRVRVAYNEQFF	TGTGCCAGCAGAGTCCGGGTTGCCTACAATGAGCAGTTCTTC
TRBV11-2	TRBD2	15	NA	TRBJ2-3	CASSVEGRESDTQYF	TGTGCCAGCAGCGTAGAAGGGCGGGAGTCAGATACGCAGTATTTT
TRBV4-1	TRBD2	15	once	TRBJ2-1	CASSQTSGSYNEQFF	TGCGCCAGCAGCCAAACTAGCGGTTCCTACAATGAGCAGTTCTTC
TRBV7-2	TRBD1	15	NA	TRBJ2-1	CASSSRQGSYNEQFF	TGTGCCAGCAGCTCGAGACAGGGTTCCTACAATGAGCAGTTCTTC
TRBV9	NA	17	NA	TRBJ2-2	CASSVGLRGPDTGELFF	TGTGCCAGCAGCGTGGGTTTGCGGGGGCCTGACACCGGGGAGCTGTTTTTT
TRBV19	NA	15	many	TRBJ1-2	CASSIGARGNYGYTF	TGTGCCAGTAGTATAGGAGCCAGGGGAAACTATGGCTACACCTTC
TRBV2	NA	16	NA	TRBJ2-1	CASSELPAGLPYEQFF	TGTGCCAGCAGTGAACTCCCAGCAGGGCTTCCCTATGAGCAGTTCTTC
TRBV18	TRBD1	13	NA	TRBJ2-5	CASSETGVETQYF	TGTGCCAGCTCAGAGACAGGGGTAGAGACCCAGTACTTC
TRBV5-1	NA	15	NA	TRBJ1-1	CASHNLSGPFIEAFF	TGCGCCAGCCACAACTTGTCAGGGCCTTTCATTGAAGCTTTCTTT
TRBV10-3	TRBD2	17	NA	TRBJ2-3	CAIRRVLAGGTTDTQYF	TGTGCCATCCGGAGGGTCCTAGCGGGGGGGACCACAGATACGCAGTATTTT
TRBV7-8	NA	17	NA	TRBJ2-2	CASSPHLGGTNTGELFF	TGTGCCAGCAGCCCCCACCTGGGAGGAACGAACACCGGGGAGCTGTTTTTT
TRBV5-6	NA	15	NA	TRBJ1-2	CASTVNYGGRYGYTF	TGTGCCAGCACCGTGAACTACGGGGGGCGATATGGCTACACCTTC
TRBV7-2	TRBD1	15	once	TRBJ1-2	CASSLRRGQPYGYTF	TGTGCCAGCAGCTTGAGGCGGGGACAGCCCTATGGCTACACCTTC
TRBV27	TRBD1	16	NA	TRBJ1-3	CASSLSTGSSPNTIYF	TGTGCCAGCAGTTTATCGACAGGGAGTAGTCCCAACACCATATATTTT
TRBV7-2	TRBD2	16	NA	TRBJ2-3	CASSLRAGGPADTQYF	TGTGCCAGCAGCTTACGGGCGGGAGGGCCTGCAGATACGCAGTATTTT
TRBV10-3	NA	15	NA	TRBJ2-2	CAISSLTGNTGELFF	TGTGCCATCAGCTCCTTGACAGGAAACACCGGGGAGCTGTTTTTT
TRBV19	TRBD1	14	NA	TRBJ1-2	CASSIRTGTYGYTF	TGTGCCAGTAGTATAAGGACAGGGACCTATGGCTACACCTTC
TRBV5-1	TRBD1	15	NA	TRBJ1-3	CASSLDRVSGNTIYF	TGCGCCAGCAGCCTTGACAGGGTCAGTGGAAACACCATATATTTT